This section outlines one T cell receptor (beta chain) sequence together with its context. What it recognizes is unknown. The CDR3 length is 13 residues. The ends lost 7 bases at V and 2 bases at J; junction bases unmatched: 6. Germline lookup yields CDR1 SQVTM and CDR2 ANQGSEA. Unique molecular identifiers were built into the TCRbeta library. TCRdb re-called the PCR reads through MiXCR, storing one row per CDR3 protein. The sample yields around 80,000 distinct CDR3 sequences, 15% to 20% seen once. This specimen belongs to a study of T-cell reconstitution after alpha-beta-depleted transplantation in children. Regarding the study as a whole: After one year, T-cell counts and TCRbeta diversity mostly came from new T cells. Alpha-beta T cells about two months after transplant reportedly derived from several hundred expanded graft clones. Some patients owed their high day-60 TCRbeta diversity to surviving recipient T cells and thymic progenitors.

V usage is TRBV29-1 and J usage is TRBJ2-7; 9 bases align to TRBD1. The sample consisted of PBMCs, mostly from graft donor cells, taken 360 days after TCRalphabeta/CD19-depleted stem cell transplant. This receptor was obtained from a male patient aged 2-15 years who had a stem cell transplant for acute lymphoblastic leukemia, so the T cells may come from the graft donor. The chain's CDR3 is CSAADRGPYEQYF. The CDR3 DNA reads as TGCAGCGCCGCGGACAGGGGCCCCTACGAGCAGTACTTC.